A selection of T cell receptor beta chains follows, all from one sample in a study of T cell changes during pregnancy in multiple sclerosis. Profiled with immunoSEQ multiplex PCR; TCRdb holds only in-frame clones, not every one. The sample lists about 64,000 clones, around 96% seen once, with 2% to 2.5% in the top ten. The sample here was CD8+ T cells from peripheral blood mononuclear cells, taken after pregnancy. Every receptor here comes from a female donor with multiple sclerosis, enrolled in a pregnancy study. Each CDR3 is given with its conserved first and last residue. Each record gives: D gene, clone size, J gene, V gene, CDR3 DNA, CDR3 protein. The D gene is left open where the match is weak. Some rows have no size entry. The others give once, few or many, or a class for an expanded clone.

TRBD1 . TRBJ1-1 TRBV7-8 TGTGCCAGCAGCCAATTTCAGGGGGCAAGGGGCGAAGCTTTCTTT CASSQFQGARGEAFF
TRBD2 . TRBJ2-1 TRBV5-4 TGTGCCAGCAGCTTGGCTAGCGGGCTACGGAATGAGCAGTTCTTC CASSLASGLRNEQFF
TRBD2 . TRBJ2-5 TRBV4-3 TGCGCCAGCAGCCAAGATATTAGCGGGGGACCCGAGGAGGAGACCCAGTACTTC CASSQDISGGPEEETQYF
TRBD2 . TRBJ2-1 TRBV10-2 TGCGCCAGCAGTGATTGGCGGGAGGGCCGGAATGAGCAGTTCTTC CASSDWREGRNEQFF
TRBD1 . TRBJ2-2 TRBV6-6 TGTGCCAGCAGCTCAGGGACAGGGAAGGCCGGGGAGCTGTTTTTT CASSSGTGKAGELFF
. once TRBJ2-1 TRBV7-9 TGTGCCAGCAGCCCGACACAGAGCTCCTACAATGAGCAGTTCTTC CASSPTQSSYNEQFF
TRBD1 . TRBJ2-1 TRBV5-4 TGTGCCAGCAGCTTATGGGACAGGACCTACAATGAGCAGTTCTTC CASSLWDRTYNEQFF
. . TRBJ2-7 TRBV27 TGTGCCAGCAGTTTATCGCCAGGGGCCAAACTAGCGTTGAACTACGAGCAGTACTTC CASSLSPGAKLALNYEQYF
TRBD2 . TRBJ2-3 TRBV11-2 TGTGCCAGCAGCCCCCTAAAGCGTATAGCGGGACGAAGCACAGATACGCAGTATTTT CASSPLKRIAGRSTDTQYF
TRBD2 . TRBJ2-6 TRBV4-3 TGCGCCAGCAGCCAAATAGCGGGCTCTGGGGCCAACGTCCTGACTTTC CASSQIAGSGANVLTF
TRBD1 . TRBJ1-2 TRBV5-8 TGTGCCAGCAGCTCCCGGGACAGGGTCTATGGCTACACCTTC CASSSRDRVYGYTF